This TCR beta chain is drawn from a study of T cells expressing NK-cell markers. TCRdb derives one entry per CDR3 protein from the 5' RACE reads, leaving out DNA. The sample has about 110,000 distinct CDR3 sequences. Per germline, CDR1 MDHEN and CDR2 SYDVKM. There are 12 residues in the CDR3. The sample comprised blood T cells: a sorted CD56 or NKG2C T cell subset, CD4+ or CD8+ T cells, or bulk PBMC T cells (not recorded which). The chain couples TRBV28 to TRBJ2-7. The source of this sequence is a woman between 18 and 70 years old in good health. This CDR3 reads CASHQISYEQYF.